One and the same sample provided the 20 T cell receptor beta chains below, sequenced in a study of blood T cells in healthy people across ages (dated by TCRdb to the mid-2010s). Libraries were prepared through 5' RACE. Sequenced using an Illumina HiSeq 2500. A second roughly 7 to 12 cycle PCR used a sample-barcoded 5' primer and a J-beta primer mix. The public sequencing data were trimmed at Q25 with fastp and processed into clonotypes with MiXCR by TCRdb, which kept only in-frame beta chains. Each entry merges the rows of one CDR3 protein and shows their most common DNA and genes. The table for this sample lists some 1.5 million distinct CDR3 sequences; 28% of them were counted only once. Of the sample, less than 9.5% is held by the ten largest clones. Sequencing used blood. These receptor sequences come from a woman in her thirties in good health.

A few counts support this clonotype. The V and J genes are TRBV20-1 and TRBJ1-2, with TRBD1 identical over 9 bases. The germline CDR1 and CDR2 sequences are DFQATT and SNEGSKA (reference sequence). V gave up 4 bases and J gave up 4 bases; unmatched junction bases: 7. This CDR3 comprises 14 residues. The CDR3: CSATRTGAAYGYTF. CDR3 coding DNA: TGCAGTGCTACTCGGACAGGGGCAGCCTATGGCTACACCTTC.

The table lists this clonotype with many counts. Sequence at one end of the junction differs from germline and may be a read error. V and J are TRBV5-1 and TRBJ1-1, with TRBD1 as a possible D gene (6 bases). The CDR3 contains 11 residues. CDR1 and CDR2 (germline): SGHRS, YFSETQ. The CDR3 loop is CASRGNTEAFF. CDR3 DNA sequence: TGTGCCAGCAGGGGGAACACTGAAGCTTTCTTT. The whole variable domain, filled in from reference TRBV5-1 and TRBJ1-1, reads KAGVTQTPRYLIKTRGQQVTLSCSPISGHRSVSWYQQTPGQGLQFLFEYFSETQRNKGNFPGRFSGRQFSNSRSEMNVSTLELGDSALYLCASRGNTEAFFGQGTRLTVV.

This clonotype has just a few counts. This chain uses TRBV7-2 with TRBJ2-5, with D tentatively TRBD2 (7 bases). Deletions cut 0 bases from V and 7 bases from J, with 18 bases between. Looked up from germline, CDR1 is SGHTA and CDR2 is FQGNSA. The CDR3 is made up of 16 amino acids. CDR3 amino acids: CASSLALAGAGGTQYF. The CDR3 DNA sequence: TGTGCCAGCAGCTTAGCGCTGGCGGGGGCCGGAGGGACCCAGTACTTC.

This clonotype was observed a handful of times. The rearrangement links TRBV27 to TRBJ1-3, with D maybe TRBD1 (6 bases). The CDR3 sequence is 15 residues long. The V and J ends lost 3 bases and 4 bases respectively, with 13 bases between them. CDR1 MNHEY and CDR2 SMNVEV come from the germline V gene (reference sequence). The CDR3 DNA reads TGTGCCAGCAGTTTCCGGGACAAACCAGGAAACACCATATATTTT. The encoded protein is CASSFRDKPGNTIYF.

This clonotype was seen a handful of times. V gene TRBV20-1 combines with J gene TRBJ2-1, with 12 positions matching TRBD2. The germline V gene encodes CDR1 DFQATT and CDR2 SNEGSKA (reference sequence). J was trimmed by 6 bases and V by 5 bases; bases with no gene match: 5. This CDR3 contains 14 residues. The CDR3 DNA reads TGCAGTGCTGGCCGGACTAGCGGGATCAATGAGCAGTTCTTC. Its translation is CSAGRTSGINEQFF.

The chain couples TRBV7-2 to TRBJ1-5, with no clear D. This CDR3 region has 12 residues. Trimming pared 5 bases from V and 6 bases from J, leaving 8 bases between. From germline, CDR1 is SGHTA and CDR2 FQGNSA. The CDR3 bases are TGTGCCAGCAGCCGCATGGGTCAGCCCCAGCATTTT. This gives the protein CASSRMGQPQHF.

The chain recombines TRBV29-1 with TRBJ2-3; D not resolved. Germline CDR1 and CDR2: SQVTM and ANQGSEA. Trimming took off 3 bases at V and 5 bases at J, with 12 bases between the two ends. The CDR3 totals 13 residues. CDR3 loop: CSVERVVVDTQYF. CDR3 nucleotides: TGCAGCGTTGAGCGTGTAGTGGTAGATACGCAGTATTTT.

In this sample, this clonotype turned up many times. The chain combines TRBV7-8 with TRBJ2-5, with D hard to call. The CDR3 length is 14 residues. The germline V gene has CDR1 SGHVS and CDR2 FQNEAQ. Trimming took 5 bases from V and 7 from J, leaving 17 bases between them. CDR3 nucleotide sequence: TGTGCCAGCAGCCCTACGAGAGGCTTCCTGACCCAGTACTTC. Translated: CASSPTRGFLTQYF.

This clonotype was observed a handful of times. The DNA of the CDR3 is TGTGCCAGCAGCGAGGCCCCCAACGTCCTGACTTTC. Translation: CASSEAPNVLTF. This chain connects TRBV9 to TRBJ2-6; D gene unclear. CDR1 is SGDLS and CDR2 is YYNGEE in the germline V gene. Deletions cut 3 bases from V and 8 bases from J, with 6 bases between. There are 12 residues in the CDR3. The full variable domain, with the rest looked up from reference TRBV9 and TRBJ2-6, is DSGVTQTPKHLITATGQRVTLRCSPRSGDLSVYWYQQSLDQGLQFLIQYYNGEERAKGNILERFSAQQFPDLHSELNLSSLELGDSALYFCASSEAPNVLTFGAGSRLTVL.

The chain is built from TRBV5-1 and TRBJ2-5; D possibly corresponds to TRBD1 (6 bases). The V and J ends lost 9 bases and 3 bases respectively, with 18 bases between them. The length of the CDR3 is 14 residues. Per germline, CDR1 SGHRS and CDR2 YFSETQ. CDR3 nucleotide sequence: TGCGCCATCGCGCTGATGTACAGGGAAGAGACCCAGTACTTC. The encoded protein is CAIALMYREETQYF.

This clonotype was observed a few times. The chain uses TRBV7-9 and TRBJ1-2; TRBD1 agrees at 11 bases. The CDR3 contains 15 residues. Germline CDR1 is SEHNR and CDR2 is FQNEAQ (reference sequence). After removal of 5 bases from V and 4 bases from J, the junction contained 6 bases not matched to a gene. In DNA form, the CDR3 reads TGTGCCAGCAGCGTGGACAGGGGGCTTCGCTATGGCTACACCTTC. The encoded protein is CASSVDRGLRYGYTF.

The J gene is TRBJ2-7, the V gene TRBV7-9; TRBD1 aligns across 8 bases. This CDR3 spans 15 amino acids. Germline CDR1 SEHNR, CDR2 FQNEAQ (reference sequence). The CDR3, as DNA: TGTGCCAGTAGCTTTGGCGTCGGGACAGGCTACGAGCAGTACGTC. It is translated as CASSFGVGTGYEQYV.

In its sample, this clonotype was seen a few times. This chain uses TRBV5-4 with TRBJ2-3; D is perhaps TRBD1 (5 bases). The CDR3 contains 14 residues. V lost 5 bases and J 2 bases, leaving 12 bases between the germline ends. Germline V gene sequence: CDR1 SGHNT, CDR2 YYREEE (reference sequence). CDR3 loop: CASSSEGVTDTQYF. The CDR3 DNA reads TGTGCCAGCAGTTCTGAAGGGGTCACAGATACGCAGTATTTT.

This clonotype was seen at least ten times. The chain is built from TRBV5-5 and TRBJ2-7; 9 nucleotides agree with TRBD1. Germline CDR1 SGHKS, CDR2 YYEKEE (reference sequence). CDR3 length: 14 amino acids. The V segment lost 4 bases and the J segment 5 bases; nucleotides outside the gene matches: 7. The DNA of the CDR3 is TGTGCCAGCAGCGCCGGGACAGGGTCGGACGAGCAGTACTTC. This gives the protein CASSAGTGSDEQYF.

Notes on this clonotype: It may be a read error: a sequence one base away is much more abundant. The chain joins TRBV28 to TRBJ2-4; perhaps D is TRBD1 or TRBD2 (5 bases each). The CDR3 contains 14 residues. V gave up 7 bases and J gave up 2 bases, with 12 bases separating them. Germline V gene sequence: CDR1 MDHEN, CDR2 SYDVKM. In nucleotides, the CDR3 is TGTGCCAGCATGGGACCGCTAACCAAAAACATTCAGTACTTC. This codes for CASMGPLTKNIQYF.

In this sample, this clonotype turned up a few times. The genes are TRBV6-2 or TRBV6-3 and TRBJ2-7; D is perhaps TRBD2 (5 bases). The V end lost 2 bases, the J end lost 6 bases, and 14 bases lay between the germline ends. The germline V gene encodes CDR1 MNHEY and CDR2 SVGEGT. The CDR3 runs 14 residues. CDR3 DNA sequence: TGTGCCAGCAGTTACGGCACAGCGGTTGGCGAGCAGTACTTC. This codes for CASSYGTAVGEQYF.

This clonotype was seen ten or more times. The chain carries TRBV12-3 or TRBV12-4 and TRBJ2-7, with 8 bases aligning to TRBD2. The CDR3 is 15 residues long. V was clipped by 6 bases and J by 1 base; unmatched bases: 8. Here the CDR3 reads CASSSAGGPSYEQYF. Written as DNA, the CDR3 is TGTGCCAGCAGCTCCGCGGGGGGACCTTCCTACGAGCAGTACTTC.

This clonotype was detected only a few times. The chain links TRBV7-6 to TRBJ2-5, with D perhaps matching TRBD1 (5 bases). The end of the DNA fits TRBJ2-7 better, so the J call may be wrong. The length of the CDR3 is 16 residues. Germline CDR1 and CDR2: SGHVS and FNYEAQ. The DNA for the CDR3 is TGTGCCAGCAGCTTAATAAGAGGAAGGGGTAAAAACGAGCAGTACTTC. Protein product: CASSLIRGRGKNEQYF.

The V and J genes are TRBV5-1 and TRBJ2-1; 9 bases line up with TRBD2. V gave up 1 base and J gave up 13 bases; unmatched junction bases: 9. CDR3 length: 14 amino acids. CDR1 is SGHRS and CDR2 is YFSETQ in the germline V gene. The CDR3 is CASSLSGGQETQFF. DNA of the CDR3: TGCGCCAGCAGCTTGAGCGGGGGGCAGGAGACCCAGTTCTTC. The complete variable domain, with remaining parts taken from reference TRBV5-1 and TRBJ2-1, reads KAGVTQTPRYLIKTRGQQVTLSCSPISGHRSVSWYQQTPGQGLQFLFEYFSETQRNKGNFPGRFSGRQFSNSRSEMNVSTLELGDSALYLCASSLSGGQETQFFGPGTRLTVL.

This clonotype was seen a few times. The CDR3 DNA reads as TGTGCCAGCACCTCCACTCGATCTGGGGCCAACGTCCTGACTTTC. Translation: CASTSTRSGANVLTF. This chain joins TRBV6-5 and TRBJ2-6; no reliable D call. The CDR3 length is 15 residues. CDR1 is MNHEY, CDR2 SVGAGI, per germline. The ends were cut back, 7 bases at V and 1 base at J, with 11 bases in the middle.